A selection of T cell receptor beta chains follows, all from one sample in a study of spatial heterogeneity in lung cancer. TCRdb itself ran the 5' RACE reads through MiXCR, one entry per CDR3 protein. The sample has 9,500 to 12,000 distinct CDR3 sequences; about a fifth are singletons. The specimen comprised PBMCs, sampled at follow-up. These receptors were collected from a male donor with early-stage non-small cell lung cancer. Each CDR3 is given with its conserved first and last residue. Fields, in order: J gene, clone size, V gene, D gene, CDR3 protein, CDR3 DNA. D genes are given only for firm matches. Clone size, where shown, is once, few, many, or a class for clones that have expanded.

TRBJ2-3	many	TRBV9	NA	CASSPGKASTDTQYF	TGTGCCAGCAGCCCCGGTAAAGCTAGCACAGATACGCAGTATTTT
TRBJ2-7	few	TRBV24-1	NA	CATSDLQGREQYF	TGTGCCACCAGTGATTTGCAAGGCCGCGAGCAGTACTTC
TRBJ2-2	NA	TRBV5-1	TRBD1	CASSSGQGANTGELFF	TGCGCCAGCAGCTCCGGACAGGGGGCGAACACCGGGGAGCTGTTTTTT
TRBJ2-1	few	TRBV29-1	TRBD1	CSVEERQGANEQFF	TGCAGCGTTGAAGAAAGACAGGGGGCCAATGAGCAGTTCTTC
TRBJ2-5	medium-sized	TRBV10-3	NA	CAISDNFFQATQYF	TGTGCCATCAGTGATAATTTCTTCCAGGCGACCCAGTACTTC
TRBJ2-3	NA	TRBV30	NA	CAWTPPVRDLGDTQYF	TGTGCCTGGACGCCCCCAGTCCGGGACTTAGGAGATACGCAGTATTTT
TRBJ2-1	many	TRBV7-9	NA	CASAREPRNNEQFF	TGTGCCAGCGCCCGGGAGCCAAGAAACAATGAGCAGTTCTTC
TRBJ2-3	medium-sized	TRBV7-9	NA	CASRGEADTQYF	TGTGCCAGCAGGGGGGAGGCAGATACGCAGTATTTT
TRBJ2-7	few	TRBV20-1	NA	CSARPWQGSYEQYF	TGCAGTGCTAGGCCTTGGCAGGGGTCCTACGAGCAGTACTTC
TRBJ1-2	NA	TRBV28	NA	CASSWTADRSDYGYTF	TGTGCCAGCAGCTGGACCGCTGACAGGTCAGACTATGGCTACACCTTC
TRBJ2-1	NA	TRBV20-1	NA	CSAETGRSSYNEQFF	TGCAGTGCTGAGACAGGCCGGAGCTCCTACAATGAGCAGTTCTTC
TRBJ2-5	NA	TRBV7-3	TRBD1	CASSLDRGRRETQYF	TGTGCCAGCAGCCTAGACAGGGGGCGTCGAGAGACCCAGTACTTC
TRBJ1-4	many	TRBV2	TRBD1	CASSRQTGSMVKLFF	TGTGCCAGCAGTAGACAGACAGGGTCGATGGTAAAACTGTTTTTT
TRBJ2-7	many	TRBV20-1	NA	CSAYRLGYEQYF	TGCAGTGCTTACCGCCTCGGCTACGAGCAGTACTTC
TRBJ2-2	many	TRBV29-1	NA	CSVGGYDRGTGELFF	TGCAGCGTTGGCGGATATGATCGGGGGACCGGGGAGCTGTTTTTT
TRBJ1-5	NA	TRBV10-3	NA	CAISEPGDQPQHF	TGTGCCATCAGTGAACCGGGAGATCAGCCCCAGCATTTT
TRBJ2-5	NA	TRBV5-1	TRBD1	CASSIRQGAETQYF	TGCGCCAGCAGCATACGACAGGGAGCGGAGACCCAGTACTTC
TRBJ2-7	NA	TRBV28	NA	CASSRYEQYF	TGTGCCAGCAGCCGCTACGAGCAGTACTTC
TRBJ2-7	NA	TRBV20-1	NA	CSAPGATYEQYF	TGCAGTGCCCCGGGGGCGACGTACGAGCAGTACTTC
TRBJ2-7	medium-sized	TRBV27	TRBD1	CASSPRDRIYEQYF	TGTGCCAGCAGTCCCCGGGACAGGATATACGAGCAGTACTTC
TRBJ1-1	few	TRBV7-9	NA	CASSLGGTKEAFF	TGTGCCAGCAGCTTAGGGGGGACTAAGGAAGCTTTCTTT
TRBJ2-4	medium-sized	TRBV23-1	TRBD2	CASSLGFGGKAF	TGCGCCAGCAGTCTGGGATTCGGGGGGAAGGCCTTC
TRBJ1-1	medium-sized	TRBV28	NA	CASIPSRVLNTEAFF	TGTGCCAGCATCCCAAGCAGGGTCCTGAACACTGAAGCTTTCTTT
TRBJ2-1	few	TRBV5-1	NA	CASSQDSQYNEQFF	TGCGCCAGCAGCCAAGACAGCCAATACAATGAGCAGTTCTTC
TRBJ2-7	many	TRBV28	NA	CASSLHIPYEQYF	TGTGCCAGCAGCTTACATATTCCTTACGAGCAGTACTTC
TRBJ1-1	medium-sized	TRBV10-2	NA	CASDPGQGTNTEAFF	TGCGCCAGTGATCCCGGGCAGGGAACGAACACTGAAGCTTTCTTT
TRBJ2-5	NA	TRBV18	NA	CASSTGHQETQYF	TGTGCCAGCTCAACGGGACACCAAGAGACCCAGTACTTC
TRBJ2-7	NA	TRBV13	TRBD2	CASSLRGAASREQYF	TGTGCCAGCAGCTTGCGGGGGGCGGCTTCTCGCGAGCAGTACTTC
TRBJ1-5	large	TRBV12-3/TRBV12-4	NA	CASRSGIGSGQPQHF	TGTGCCAGCAGGAGCGGTATCGGTAGCGGACAGCCCCAGCATTTT